These 29 T cell receptor beta chains were sequenced from one sample in a study of cytomegalovirus exposure and HLA in healthy donors. In the PCR, 60 Vbeta and 13 Jbeta primers were used. Sequencing used immunoSEQ multiplex PCR; TCRdb keeps in-frame clones, though not all of them. The data show 100,000 to 150,000 clones, around 74% seen once. Sequencing input: PBMCs. Receptor source: a male donor in good health and CMV-seronegative.

The chain has TRBV11-2 and TRBJ2-5, with 10 positions matching TRBD2. This CDR3 region has 16 residues. Germline trimming cut 1 base from V and 2 bases from J; bases unmatched to any gene: 4. Germline V gene lookup returns CDR1 SGHAT and CDR2 FQNNGV. CDR3 in DNA: TGTGCCAGCAGCTTAGTTATTAGCGGGGGGCAAGAGACCCAGTACTTC. It translates to CASSLVISGGQETQYF.

The chain is built from TRBV28 and TRBJ1-5, with 7 nucleotides matching TRBD1. The germline CDR1 and CDR2 sequences are MDHEN and SYDVKM. Unmatched junction bases numbered 12, after V lost 4 bases and J lost 3 bases. The CDR3 runs to 17 residues. The CDR3 bases are TGTGCCAGCAGTTCCTTGAACAGGGGAGTTCCCAATCAGCCCCAGCATTTT. Protein sequence: CASSSLNRGVPNQPQHF.

The rearrangement joins TRBV5-4 to TRBJ2-1; 10 bases map to TRBD2. This CDR3 contains 15 residues. The ends lost 4 bases at V and 2 bases at J; junction bases unmatched: 3. Germline loops: CDR1 SGHNT, CDR2 YYREEE (reference sequence). The DNA for the CDR3 is TGTGCCAGCAGCCCAACTAGCGGGGCCTACAATGAGCAGTTCTTC. This encodes CASSPTSGAYNEQFF.

In DNA, the CDR3 is TGTGCCAGCAGAACAACTAGGGCCCTTACCTACGAGCAGTACTTC. Translation gives CASRTTRALTYEQYF. This chain links TRBV6-1 with TRBJ2-7; D is perhaps TRBD2 (5 bases). The ends were cut back, 6 bases at V and 2 bases at J, with 17 bases in the middle. The germline V gene encodes CDR1 MNHNS and CDR2 SASEGT. The CDR3 totals 15 residues.

The chain employs TRBV30 and TRBJ2-2; unclear D gene. Trimming took 2 bases from V and 8 from J, leaving 15 bases between them. This CDR3 has 14 amino acids. Germline V gives CDR1 GTSNPN, CDR2 SVGIG (reference sequence). The CDR3 here is CAWSHLLGPGELFF. The CDR3 DNA reads as TGTGCCTGGAGTCACCTCCTTGGCCCAGGGGAGCTGTTTTTT.

The chain is built from TRBV14 and TRBJ2-7; D is possibly TRBD2 (6 bases). CDR1 is SGHDN, CDR2 FVKESK, per germline. CDR3 length equals 16 residues. The V and J ends lost 4 bases and 4 bases respectively, with 20 bases between them. The CDR3 here is CASSPLLGGRGYEQYF. The DNA of the CDR3 is TGTGCCAGCAGCCCCTTATTAGGAGGCCGGGGGTACGAGCAGTACTTC.

In its sample, this clone was seen once. V and J are TRBV6-1 and TRBJ2-2, with TRBD2 identical over 7 bases. The germline V gene has CDR1 MNHNS and CDR2 SASEGT. Trimming cost V 4 bases and J 4 bases; bases outside gene matches: 3. This CDR3 region has 14 residues. The DNA for the CDR3 is TGTGCCAGCAGTGCTAGCGGAGGCACCGGGGAGCTGTTTTTT. Translation gives CASSASGGTGELFF.

This chain joins TRBV4-1 and TRBJ2-5; unclear D gene. CDR3 length: 15 residues. CDR1 and CDR2 from the germline V gene are MGHRA and YSYEKL. The V and J ends lost 1 base and 4 bases respectively, with 13 bases between them. The CDR3 loop is CASSQVPTSVETQYF. In DNA, the CDR3 is TGCGCCAGCAGCCAAGTCCCCACGAGCGTAGAGACCCAGTACTTC.

This clone was observed once. This rearrangement joins TRBV28 to TRBJ2-7; 11 bases agree with TRBD2. Germline-derived CDR1 and CDR2 are MDHEN and SYDVKM. This CDR3 spans 16 amino acids. The ends lost 3 bases at V and 3 bases at J; junction bases unmatched: 7. Here the CDR3 reads CASSFDLAGGGYEQYF. In nucleotides, the CDR3 is TGTGCCAGCAGTTTCGACCTAGCGGGAGGCGGCTACGAGCAGTACTTC.

The CDR3 sequence is CASSSPTSGSSGEQYF. CDR3 DNA: TGTGCCAGCAGTTCCCCGACTAGCGGTAGTTCGGGGGAGCAGTACTTC. V and J are TRBV28 and TRBJ2-7; 9 nucleotides align to TRBD2. The CDR3 runs 16 residues. The J segment lost 7 bases and the V segment lost 4 bases, leaving 14 bases of the junction unmatched. The germline V gene encodes CDR1 MDHEN and CDR2 SYDVKM.

The table lists this clone with a few counts. This chain links TRBV6-5 with TRBJ1-5; 9 bases agree with TRBD1. From germline, CDR1 is MNHEY and CDR2 SVGAGI. The trim removed 5 bases at V and 5 bases at J, leaving 4 bases unmatched. There are 14 residues in the CDR3. CDR3 residues: CASSRDRADQPQHF. The CDR3 bases are TGTGCCAGCAGTCGGGACAGGGCCGATCAGCCCCAGCATTTT.

The chain combines TRBV6-1 with TRBJ2-7; 7 bases fit TRBD2. The ends lost 4 bases at V and 7 bases at J; junction bases unmatched: 7. Germline V gives CDR1 MNHNS, CDR2 SASEGT. The CDR3 contains 13 residues. CDR3 in DNA: TGTGCCAGCAGTGCGGGGGGTCAGAGGGAGCAGTACTTC. Protein product: CASSAGGQREQYF.

The rearrangement links TRBV4-1 to TRBJ2-2, with 8 bases matching TRBD2. V dropped 0 bases and J dropped 7; count of bases not matched to a gene: 10. Germline V gene sequence: CDR1 MGHRA, CDR2 YSYEKL. This CDR3 spans 17 amino acids. Here the CDR3 reads CASSQDPSGLIGGELFF. The DNA of the CDR3 is TGCGCCAGCAGCCAAGACCCTAGCGGGTTGATAGGCGGGGAGCTGTTTTTT.

The chain uses TRBV29-1 and TRBJ2-2, with 7 nucleotides matching TRBD2. CDR1 and CDR2 from the germline V gene are SQVTM and ANQGSEA. The junction had 7 bases not matched to a gene; V was cut back by 5 bases and J by 1 base. This CDR3 spans 15 amino acids. The CDR3 region is CSVRLASKNTGELFF. The CDR3 coding sequence is TGCAGCGTTAGACTAGCCTCCAAGAACACCGGGGAGCTGTTTTTT.

The J gene is TRBJ2-3, the V gene TRBV2; TRBD1 matches at 9 bases. Per germline, CDR1 SNHLY and CDR2 FYNNEI. There are 17 residues in the CDR3. J was trimmed by 2 bases and V by 3 bases; bases with no gene match: 9. CDR3 loop: CASSEGIRDRATDTQYF. As DNA, the CDR3 is TGTGCCAGCAGTGAGGGGATTCGGGACAGGGCCACAGATACGCAGTATTTT.

This clone was detected only once. This rearrangement joins TRBV6-4 to TRBJ1-5; 7 positions match TRBD1. Trimming removed 3 bases from V and 2 bases from J; junction bases left unmatched: 10. Germline CDR1 MRHNA, CDR2 SNTAGT. This CDR3 comprises 17 residues. CDR3: CASSDLGQARGNQPQHF. CDR3 DNA: TGTGCCAGCAGTGATCTCGGACAGGCTAGGGGCAATCAGCCCCAGCATTTT.

This rearrangement joins TRBV7-9 to TRBJ2-5, with D maybe TRBD1 (6 bases). The CDR3 spans 14 residues. V was shortened by 1 base and J by 5 bases, with 11 bases between the two germline ends. The germline V gene has CDR1 SEHNR and CDR2 FQNEAQ (reference sequence). DNA for the CDR3: TGTGCCAGCAGCTTAGGGGGGCGCGGGGAGACCCAGTACTTC. It codes for CASSLGGRGETQYF. Full variable domain (rest looked up from reference TRBV7-9 and TRBJ2-5): DTGVSQNPRHKITKRGQNVTFRCDPISEHNRLYWYRQTLGQGPEFLTYFQNEAQLEKSRLLSDRFSAERPKGSFSTLEIQRTEQGDSAMYLCASSLGGRGETQYFGPGTRLLVL.

The rearrangement links TRBV27 to TRBJ2-7, with TRBD2 matching 12 bases. V lost 3 bases and J lost 1; bases outside the gene matches: 7. Germline-derived CDR1 and CDR2 are MNHEY and SMNVEV (reference sequence). The CDR3 spans 17 residues. The CDR3 nucleotides are TGTGCCAGCAGTTTCAGGACTAGCGGGGTGGGTTCCTACGAGCAGTACTTC. Translation: CASSFRTSGVGSYEQYF.

The rearrangement joins TRBV5-4 to TRBJ2-3; a weak D match, TRBD2 (5 bases). Germline assignment: CDR1 SGHNT and CDR2 YYREEE (reference sequence). V lost 3 bases, J lost 2 bases, and 10 bases lay in between. The CDR3 sequence is 14 residues long. CDR3 in amino acids: CASSWAGFTDTQYF. The CDR3 coding sequence is TGTGCCAGCAGCTGGGCGGGCTTCACAGATACGCAGTATTTT. The entire variable domain, with the rest obtained from reference TRBV5-4 and TRBJ2-3, is as follows: ETGVTQSPTHLIKTRGQQVTLRCSSQSGHNTVSWYQQALGQGPQFIFQYYREEENGRGNFPPRFSGLQFPNYSSELNVNALELDDSALYLCASSWAGFTDTQYFGPGTRLTVL.

The CDR3, as DNA: TGTGCCAGCAGCTCTTCGGGAGGCGGGAGGTCCTACAATGAGCAGTTCTTC. Protein product: CASSSSGGGRSYNEQFF. This chain uses TRBV7-9 with TRBJ2-1; 8 bases agree with TRBD2. The CDR3 loop spans 17 amino acids. Germline V gene sequence: CDR1 SEHNR, CDR2 FQNEAQ (reference sequence). V shed 4 bases and J 1 base; nucleotides not matched to a gene: 9.

This rearrangement joins TRBV4-3 to TRBJ1-1, with a possible D match to TRBD1 (5 bases). The V gene's germline CDR1 is LGHNA and CDR2 YSLEER. V was cut by 0 bases and J by 2 bases, with 13 bases left in between. CDR3 length equals 16 residues. The chain's CDR3 is CASSQDDPTDNTEAFF. CDR3 nucleotides: TGCGCCAGCAGCCAAGATGATCCGACAGACAACACTGAAGCTTTCTTT.

The V gene is TRBV28, the J gene TRBJ2-5; 12 nucleotides line up with TRBD2. Unmatched junction bases numbered 7, after V lost 4 bases and J lost 4 bases. Per germline, CDR1 MDHEN and CDR2 SYDVKM. This CDR3 region has 16 residues. The CDR3 DNA sequence: TGTGCCAGCAGTTCCCCGACTAGCGGGAGACCAGAGACCCAGTACTTC. This encodes CASSSPTSGRPETQYF.

The chain carries TRBV4-1 and TRBJ2-4; D not certain. The CDR3 covers 16 residues. Germline lookup yields CDR1 MGHRA and CDR2 YSYEKL. Trimming took 1 base from V and 0 from J, leaving 10 bases between them. For the CDR3, the DNA is TGCGCCAGCAGCCAAGGTGCTGAGCTAGCCAAAAACATTCAGTACTTC. This translates into CASSQGAELAKNIQYF.

This clone came up once. The J gene is TRBJ2-2, the V gene TRBV21-1; the D segment call TRBD1 is taken from the table without a DNA check. TRBV21-1 is designated a pseudogene. The CDR3 is made up of 15 amino acids. This chain's CDR3 is CASSIRGSNTGELFF. The CDR3 coding sequence is TGTGCCAGCAGCATCAGGGGATCCAACACCGGGGAGCTGTTTTTT.

This chain uses TRBV9 with TRBJ2-3, with a tentative D call TRBD1 (5 bases). This CDR3 comprises 14 residues. The V gene's germline CDR1 is SGDLS and CDR2 YYNGEE. The germline V and J ends were trimmed by 0 bases and 4 bases, with 9 bases remaining between them. For the CDR3, the DNA is TGTGCCAGCAGCGTAGCCCAGGGTGCAGATACGCAGTATTTT. It codes for CASSVAQGADTQYF. The full variable domain, in which reference TRBV9 and TRBJ2-3 provide the parts outside the CDR3, is DSGVTQTPKHLITATGQRVTLRCSPRSGDLSVYWYQQSLDQGLQFLIQYYNGEERAKGNILERFSAQQFPDLHSELNLSSLELGDSALYFCASSVAQGADTQYFGPGTRLTVL.

The chain uses TRBV5-6 and TRBJ1-5, with 7 bases aligning to TRBD1. In germline, CDR1 is SGHDT, CDR2 YYEEEE. J lost 9 bases, V lost 0 bases, and 6 bases had no gene match. The length of the CDR3 is 14 residues. CDR3 DNA sequence: TGTGCCAGCAGCTTGGGACAGGGAGGTCGGCCCCAGCATTTT. Its protein product is CASSLGQGGRPQHF.

This clone was observed a handful of times. The chain carries TRBV9 and TRBJ1-5, with no clear D. V lost 4 bases and J lost 0, with 11 bases in between. This CDR3 comprises 15 residues. Germline V gives CDR1 SGDLS, CDR2 YYNGEE. CDR3 sequence reads: CASSQSENSNQPQHF. CDR3 DNA: TGTGCCAGCAGCCAATCGGAGAATAGCAATCAGCCCCAGCATTTT.

This clone appeared a single time. The chain employs TRBV28 and TRBJ1-5; D call uncertain. CDR3 length equals 12 residues. Trimming removed 8 bases at V and 10 bases at J, with 15 bases between. The germline V gene has CDR1 MDHEN and CDR2 SYDVKM. In DNA form, the CDR3 reads TGTGCCAGCGGGCCGCTACTCGGCCCCCAGCATTTT. Translating it yields CASGPLLGPQHF.

This clone was found once. Relative to the germline gene, one junction end is altered; a read error may explain this. The V gene is TRBV11-2, the J gene TRBJ1-1; D unresolved. CDR1 and CDR2 (germline): SGHAT, FQNNGV. This CDR3 has 15 amino acids. The CDR3 coding sequence is TGCGCCAGCAGCCAATCTGGTACGGTAAACACTGAAGCTTTCTTT. Encoded protein: CASSQSGTVNTEAFF.